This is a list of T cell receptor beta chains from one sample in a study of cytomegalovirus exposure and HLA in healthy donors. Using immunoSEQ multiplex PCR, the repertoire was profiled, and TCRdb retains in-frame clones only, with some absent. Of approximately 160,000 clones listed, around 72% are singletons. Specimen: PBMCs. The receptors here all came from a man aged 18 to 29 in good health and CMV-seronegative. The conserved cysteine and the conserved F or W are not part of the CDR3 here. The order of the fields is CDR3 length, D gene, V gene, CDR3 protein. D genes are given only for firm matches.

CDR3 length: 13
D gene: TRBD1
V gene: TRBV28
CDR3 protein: ASSSAQGVYYEQY

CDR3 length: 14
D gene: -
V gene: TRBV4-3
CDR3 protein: ASSQDSGVRGNTIY

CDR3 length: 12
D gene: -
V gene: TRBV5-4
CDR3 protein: ASSLAPGRFEQY

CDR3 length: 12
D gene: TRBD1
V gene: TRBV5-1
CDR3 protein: ASSYDRGDTEAF

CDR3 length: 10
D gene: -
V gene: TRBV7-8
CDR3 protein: ASRADYNEQF

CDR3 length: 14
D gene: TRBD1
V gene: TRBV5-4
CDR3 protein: ASSSGGQAMNTEAF

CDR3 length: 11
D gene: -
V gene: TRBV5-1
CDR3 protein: ASSLQENTEAF

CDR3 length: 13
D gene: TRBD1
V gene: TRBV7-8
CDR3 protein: ASSLGGQGNTEAF

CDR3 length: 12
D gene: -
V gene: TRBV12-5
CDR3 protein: ASGSPKGDYGYT

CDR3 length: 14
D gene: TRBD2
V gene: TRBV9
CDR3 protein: ASSAGRLAGGYEQY

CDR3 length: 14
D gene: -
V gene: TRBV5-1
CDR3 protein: ASSLVGGQSSYEQY

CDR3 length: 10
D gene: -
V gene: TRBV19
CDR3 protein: ATQGQPPEQY

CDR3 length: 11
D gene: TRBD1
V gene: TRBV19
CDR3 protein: ASSTDRAYEQY

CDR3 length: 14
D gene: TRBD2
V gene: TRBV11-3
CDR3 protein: ASSLGTSGRHNEQF

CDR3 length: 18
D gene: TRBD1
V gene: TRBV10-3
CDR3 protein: AISESSGRDRGNLGEKLF

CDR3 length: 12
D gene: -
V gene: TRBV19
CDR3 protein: ASSRTVPYNEQF

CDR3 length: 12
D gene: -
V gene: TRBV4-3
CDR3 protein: ASSQEGANYGYT

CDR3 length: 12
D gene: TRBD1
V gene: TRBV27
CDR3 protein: ASSLGTGNQPQH

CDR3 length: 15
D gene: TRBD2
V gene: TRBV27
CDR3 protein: ASRAGVREGSTDTQY

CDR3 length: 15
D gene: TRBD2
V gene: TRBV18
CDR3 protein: ASSANMGGSPPYEQY

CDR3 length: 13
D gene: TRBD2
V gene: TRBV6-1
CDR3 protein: ASSDTSGATDTQY

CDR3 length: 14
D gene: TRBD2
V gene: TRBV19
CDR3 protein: ASSIALALSTDTQY

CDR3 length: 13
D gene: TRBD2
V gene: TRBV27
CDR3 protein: ASSLRTSGTDTQY

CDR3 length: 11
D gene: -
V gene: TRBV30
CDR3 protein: AWSVLPNYGYT

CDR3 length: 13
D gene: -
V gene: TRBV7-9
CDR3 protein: ASTFGGAVGNTIY

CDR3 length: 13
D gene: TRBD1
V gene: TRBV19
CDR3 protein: ASSSGTGALYEQY

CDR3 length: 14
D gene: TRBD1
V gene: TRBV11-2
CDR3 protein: ASSSPRDRTNYGYT

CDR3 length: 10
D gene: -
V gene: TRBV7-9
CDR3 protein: SSSGASGTQY

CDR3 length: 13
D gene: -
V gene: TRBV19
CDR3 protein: ASTTTGLSGNTIY

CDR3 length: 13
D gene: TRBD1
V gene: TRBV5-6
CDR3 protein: ASSWTGGPNQPQH

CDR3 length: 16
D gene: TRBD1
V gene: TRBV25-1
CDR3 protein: ASPPGEGQGGWTGELF

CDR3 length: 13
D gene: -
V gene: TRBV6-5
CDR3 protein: ASSYSIQGEHEQY

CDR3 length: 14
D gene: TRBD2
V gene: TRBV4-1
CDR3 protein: ASSQSAGSGSYEQY

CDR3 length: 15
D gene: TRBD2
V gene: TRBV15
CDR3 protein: ATRLGNAAGAIGEQY

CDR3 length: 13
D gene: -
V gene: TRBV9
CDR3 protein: ASSADAVSTDTQY